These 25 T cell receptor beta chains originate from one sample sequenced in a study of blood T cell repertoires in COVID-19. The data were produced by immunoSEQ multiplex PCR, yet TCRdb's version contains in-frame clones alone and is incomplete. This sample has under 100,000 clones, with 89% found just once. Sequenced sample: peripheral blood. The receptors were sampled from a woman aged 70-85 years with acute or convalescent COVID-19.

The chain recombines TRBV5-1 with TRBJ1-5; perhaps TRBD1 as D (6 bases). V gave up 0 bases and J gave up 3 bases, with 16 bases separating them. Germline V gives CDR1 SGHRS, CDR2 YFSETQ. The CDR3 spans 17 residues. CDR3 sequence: CASSLGGPGSPNQPQHF. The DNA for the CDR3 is TGCGCCAGCAGCTTGGGGGGGCCCGGCAGTCCCAATCAGCCCCAGCATTTT. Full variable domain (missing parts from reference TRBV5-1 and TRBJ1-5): KAGVTQTPRYLIKTRGQQVTLSCSPISGHRSVSWYQQTPGQGLQFLFEYFSETQRNKGNFPGRFSGRQFSNSRSEMNVSTLELGDSALYLCASSLGGPGSPNQPQHFGDGTRLSIL.

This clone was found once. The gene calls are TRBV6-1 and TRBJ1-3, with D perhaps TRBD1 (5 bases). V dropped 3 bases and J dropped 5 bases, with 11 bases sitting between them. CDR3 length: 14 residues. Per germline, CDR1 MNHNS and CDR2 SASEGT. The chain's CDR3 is CASSEGQLRNTIYF. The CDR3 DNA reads TGTGCCAGCAGTGAGGGGCAATTGAGAAACACCATATATTTT.

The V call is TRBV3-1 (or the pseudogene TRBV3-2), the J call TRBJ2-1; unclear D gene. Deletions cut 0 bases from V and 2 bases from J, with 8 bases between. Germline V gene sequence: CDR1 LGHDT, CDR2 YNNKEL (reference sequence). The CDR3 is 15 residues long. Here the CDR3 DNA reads TGTGCCAGCAGCCAAGAGGCCCCGCCCTACAATGAGCAGTTCTTC. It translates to CASSQEAPPYNEQFF.

The CDR3 is CASSDFLSGNTIYF. The CDR3 DNA reads as TGTGCCAGCAGTGATTTCCTCTCTGGAAACACCATATATTTT. V usage is TRBV2 and J usage is TRBJ1-3; D is unresolved. With 3 bases removed from V and 0 bases from J, the gap between germline ends came to 6 bases. Germline-derived CDR1 and CDR2 are SNHLY and FYNNEI. This CDR3 has 14 residues.

This CDR3 is CAGGDRWGQPQHF. The CDR3 region has the DNA TGTGCCGGGGGGGACAGGTGGGGACAGCCCCAGCATTTT. This chain links TRBV2 with TRBJ1-5; TRBD1 agrees at 8 bases. The CDR3 covers 13 residues. Unmatched junction bases numbered 10, after V lost 11 bases and J lost 7 bases. The germline V gene has CDR1 SNHLY and CDR2 FYNNEI.

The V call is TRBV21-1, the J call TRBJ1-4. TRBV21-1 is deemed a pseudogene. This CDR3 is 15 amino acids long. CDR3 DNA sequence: TGTGCCAGCAGCAAGAACAGCCTGCGGGGTGAAAAACTGTTTTTT. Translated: CASSKNSLRGEKLFF.

In DNA form, the CDR3 reads TGCGCCAGCAGCACTAACACTGAAGCTTTCTTT. Amino acids: CASSTNTEAFF. The rearrangement joins TRBV5-1 to TRBJ1-1; D not resolved. The length of the CDR3 is 11 residues. Trimming took 4 bases from V and 2 from J, leaving 3 bases between them. Germline-derived CDR1 and CDR2 are SGHRS and YFSETQ. The full variable domain, rest sourced from reference TRBV5-1 and TRBJ1-1, is KAGVTQTPRYLIKTRGQQVTLSCSPISGHRSVSWYQQTPGQGLQFLFEYFSETQRNKGNFPGRFSGRQFSNSRSEMNVSTLELGDSALYLCASSTNTEAFFGQGTRLTVV.

Here the CDR3 DNA reads TGTGCCAGCAGTGACCATGGGCCAGTACACAGTTATGACGAGCAGTACTTC. Its protein product is CASSDHGPVHSYDEQYF. The J gene is TRBJ2-7, the V gene TRBV6-4; D unclear. Germline V lookup: CDR1 MRHNA, CDR2 SNTAGT. This CDR3 is built from 17 residues. With 2 bases removed from V and 5 bases from J, the gap between germline ends came to 22 bases.

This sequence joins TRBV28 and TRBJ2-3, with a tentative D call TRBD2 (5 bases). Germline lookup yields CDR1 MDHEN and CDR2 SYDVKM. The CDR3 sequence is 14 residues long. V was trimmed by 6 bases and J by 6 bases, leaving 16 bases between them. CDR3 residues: CASSRGSIYDTQYF. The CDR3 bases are TGTGCCAGCAGCCGGGGTTCGATATATGATACGCAGTATTTT.

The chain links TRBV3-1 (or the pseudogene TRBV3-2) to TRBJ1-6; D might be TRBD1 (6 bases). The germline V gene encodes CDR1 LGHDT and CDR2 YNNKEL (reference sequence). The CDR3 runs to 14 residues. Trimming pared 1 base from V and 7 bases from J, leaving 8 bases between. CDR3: CASSQGTVNSPLHF. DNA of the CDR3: TGTGCCAGCAGCCAAGGGACAGTCAATTCACCCCTCCACTTT.

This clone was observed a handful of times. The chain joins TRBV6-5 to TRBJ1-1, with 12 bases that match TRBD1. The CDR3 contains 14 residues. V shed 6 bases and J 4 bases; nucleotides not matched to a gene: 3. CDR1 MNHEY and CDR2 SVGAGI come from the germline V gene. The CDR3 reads CASSRDRGRTEAFF. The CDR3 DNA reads TGTGCCAGCAGCCGGGACAGGGGGCGCACTGAAGCTTTCTTT.

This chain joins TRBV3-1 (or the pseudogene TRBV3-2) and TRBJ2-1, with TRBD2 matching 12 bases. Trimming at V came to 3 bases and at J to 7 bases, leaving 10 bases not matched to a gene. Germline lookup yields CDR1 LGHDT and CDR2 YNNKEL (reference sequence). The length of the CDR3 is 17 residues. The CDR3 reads CASSQASTSGRRNEQFF. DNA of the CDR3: TGTGCCAGCAGCCAGGCGTCGACTAGCGGGAGAAGAAATGAGCAGTTCTTC.

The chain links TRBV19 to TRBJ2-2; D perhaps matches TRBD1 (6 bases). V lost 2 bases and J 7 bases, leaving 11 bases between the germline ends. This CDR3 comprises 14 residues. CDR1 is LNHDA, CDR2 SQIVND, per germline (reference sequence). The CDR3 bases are TGTGCCAGTAGTATACAGGGGCTCTTCGGGGAGCTGTTTTTT. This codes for CASSIQGLFGELFF. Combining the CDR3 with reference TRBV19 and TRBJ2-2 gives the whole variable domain DGGITQSPKYLFRKEGQNVTLSCEQNLNHDAMYWYRQDPGQGLRLIYYSQIVNDFQKGDIAEGYSVSREKKESFPLTVTSAQKNPTAFYLCASSIQGLFGELFFGEGSRLTVL.

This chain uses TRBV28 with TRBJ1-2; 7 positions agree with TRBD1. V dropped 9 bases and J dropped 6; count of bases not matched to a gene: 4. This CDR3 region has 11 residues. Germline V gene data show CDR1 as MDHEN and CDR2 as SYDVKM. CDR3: CASQGVDGYTF. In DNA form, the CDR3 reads TGTGCCAGTCAGGGGGTGGATGGCTACACCTTC.

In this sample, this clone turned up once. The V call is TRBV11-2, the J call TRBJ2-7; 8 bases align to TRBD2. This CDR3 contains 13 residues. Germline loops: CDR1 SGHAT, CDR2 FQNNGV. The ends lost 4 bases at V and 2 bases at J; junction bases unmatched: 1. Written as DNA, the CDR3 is TGTGCCAGCAGCTGGGGACTAGCCTACGAGCAGTACGTC. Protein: CASSWGLAYEQYV.

This chain's CDR3 is CASSLPLIGSNEKLFF. The CDR3 DNA reads TGTGCCAGTAGTCTACCCCTTATCGGGTCTAATGAAAAACTGTTTTTT. The chain uses TRBV19 and TRBJ1-4; D call uncertain. The V gene's germline CDR1 is LNHDA and CDR2 SQIVND (reference sequence). The CDR3 is 16 amino acids. V was trimmed by 5 bases and J by 3 bases, leaving 16 bases between them.

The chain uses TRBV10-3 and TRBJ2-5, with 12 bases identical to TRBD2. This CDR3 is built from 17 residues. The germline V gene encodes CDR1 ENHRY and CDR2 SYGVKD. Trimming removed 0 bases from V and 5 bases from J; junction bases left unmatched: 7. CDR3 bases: TGTGCCATCAGTGAGTCCTCCCTAGCGGGGGGGCCTGAGACCCAGTACTTC. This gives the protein CAISESSLAGGPETQYF.

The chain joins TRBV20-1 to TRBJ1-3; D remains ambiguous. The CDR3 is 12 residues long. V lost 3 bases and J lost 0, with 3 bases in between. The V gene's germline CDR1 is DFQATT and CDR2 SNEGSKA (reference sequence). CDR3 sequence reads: CSASHSGNTIYF. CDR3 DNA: TGCAGTGCTAGTCACTCTGGAAACACCATATATTTT.

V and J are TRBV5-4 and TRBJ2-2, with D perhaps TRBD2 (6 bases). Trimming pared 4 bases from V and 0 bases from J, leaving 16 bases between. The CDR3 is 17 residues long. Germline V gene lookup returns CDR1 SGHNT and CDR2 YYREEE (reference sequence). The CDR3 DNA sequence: TGTGCCAGCAGCCCCCGTAACTGGGGGGCGAACACCGGGGAGCTGTTTTTT. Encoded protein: CASSPRNWGANTGELFF.

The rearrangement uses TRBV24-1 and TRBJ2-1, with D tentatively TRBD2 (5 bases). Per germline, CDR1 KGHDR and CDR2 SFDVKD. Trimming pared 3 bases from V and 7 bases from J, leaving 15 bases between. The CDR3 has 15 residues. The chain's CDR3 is CATSDGGLAVNEQFF. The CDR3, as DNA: TGTGCCACCAGTGATGGCGGGCTAGCAGTTAATGAGCAGTTCTTC.

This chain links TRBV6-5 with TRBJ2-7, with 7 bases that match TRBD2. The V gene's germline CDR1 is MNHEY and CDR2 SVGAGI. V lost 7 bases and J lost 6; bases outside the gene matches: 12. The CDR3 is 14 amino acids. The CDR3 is CASTRRGGPSEQYF. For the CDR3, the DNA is TGTGCCAGCACCCGAAGGGGAGGGCCCAGCGAGCAGTACTTC.

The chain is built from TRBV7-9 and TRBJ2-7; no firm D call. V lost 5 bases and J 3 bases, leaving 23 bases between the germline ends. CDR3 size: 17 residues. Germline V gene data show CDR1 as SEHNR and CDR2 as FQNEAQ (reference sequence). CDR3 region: CASSPTSALSSNYEQYF. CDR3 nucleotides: TGTGCCAGCAGCCCCACATCGGCCCTTAGCTCCAACTACGAGCAGTACTTC. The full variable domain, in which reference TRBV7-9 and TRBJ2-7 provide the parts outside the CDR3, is DTGVSQNPRHKITKRGQNVTFRCDPISEHNRLYWYRQTLGQGPEFLTYFQNEAQLEKSRLLSDRFSAERPKGSFSTLEIQRTEQGDSAMYLCASSPTSALSSNYEQYFGPGTRLTVT.

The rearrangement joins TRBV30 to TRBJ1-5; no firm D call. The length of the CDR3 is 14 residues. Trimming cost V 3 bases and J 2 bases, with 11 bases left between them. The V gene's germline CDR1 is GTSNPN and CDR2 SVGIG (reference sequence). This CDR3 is CAWSAVNGNQPQHF. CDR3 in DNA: TGTGCCTGGAGCGCAGTAAATGGCAATCAGCCCCAGCATTTT.

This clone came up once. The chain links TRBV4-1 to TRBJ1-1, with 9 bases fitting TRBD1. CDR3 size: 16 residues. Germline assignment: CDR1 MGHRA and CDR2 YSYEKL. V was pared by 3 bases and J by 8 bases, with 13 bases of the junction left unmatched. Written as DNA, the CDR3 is TGCGCCAGCAGCCAGGGACAGGGCGCGGGGAAGTTCGAAGCTTTCTTT. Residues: CASSQGQGAGKFEAFF.

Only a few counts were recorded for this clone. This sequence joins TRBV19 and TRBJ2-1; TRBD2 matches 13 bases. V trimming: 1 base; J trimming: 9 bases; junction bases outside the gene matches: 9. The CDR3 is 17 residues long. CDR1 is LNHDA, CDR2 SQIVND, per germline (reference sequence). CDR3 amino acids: CASSIGELAGGLGEQFF. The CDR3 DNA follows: TGTGCCAGTAGTATAGGAGAACTAGCGGGAGGGCTGGGTGAGCAGTTCTTC.